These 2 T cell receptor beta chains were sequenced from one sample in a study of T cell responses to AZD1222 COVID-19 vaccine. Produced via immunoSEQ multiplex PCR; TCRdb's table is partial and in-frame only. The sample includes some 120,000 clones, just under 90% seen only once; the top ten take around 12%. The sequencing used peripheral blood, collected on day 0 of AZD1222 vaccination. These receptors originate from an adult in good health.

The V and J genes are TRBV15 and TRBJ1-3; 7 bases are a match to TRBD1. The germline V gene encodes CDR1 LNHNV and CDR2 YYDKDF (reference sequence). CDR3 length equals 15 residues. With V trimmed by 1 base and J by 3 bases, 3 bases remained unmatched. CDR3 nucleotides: TGTGCCACCAGCAGAGTAGGGGGCAATGGAAACACCATATATTTT. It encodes CATSRVGGNGNTIYF.

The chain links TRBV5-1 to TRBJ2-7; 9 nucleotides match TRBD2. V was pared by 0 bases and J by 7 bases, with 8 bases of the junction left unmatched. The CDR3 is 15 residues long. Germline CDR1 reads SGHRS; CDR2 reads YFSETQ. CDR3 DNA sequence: TGCGCCAGCAGCTTGGAATCTAGCGGGACTACTGAGCAGTACTTC. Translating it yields CASSLESSGTTEQYF.